Shown below are 14 T cell receptor beta chains from a single sample sequenced in a study of T-cell memory formation after mild COVID-19. TCRdb reprocessed the 5' RACE reads with MiXCR, giving one entry per CDR3 protein. The top ten hold under 30% of the sample, which has about 60,000 distinct CDR3 sequences, 12% seen once. The material sequenced was PBMCs or a T cell subset sorted from them (not recorded which). Source of these receptors: a man aged 18 to 29 who had mild COVID-19 (a few samples of this study predate the infection). Cell type and time point are not known.

This chain connects TRBV10-1 to TRBJ2-7; unclear D gene. Germline V lookup: CDR1 WNHNN, CDR2 SYGVQD (reference sequence). The V end was cut by 0 bases, the J end by 0 bases, with 3 bases between. This CDR3 has 13 residues. In nucleotides, the CDR3 is TGCGCCAGCAGTGAGTCGGACTCCTACGAGCAGTACTTC. Translating gives CASSESDSYEQYF.

This chain uses TRBV12-3 or TRBV12-4 with TRBJ1-2; 10 bases line up with TRBD1. V lost 1 base and J lost 4; bases outside the gene matches: 3. CDR3 length: 15 amino acids. CDR3 loop: CASSLGGQGTYGYTF. The CDR3 DNA sequence: TGTGCCAGCAGTTTAGGGGGACAGGGGACCTATGGCTACACCTTC.

This rearrangement joins TRBV12-3 or TRBV12-4 to TRBJ1-1, with D perhaps matching TRBD1 (6 bases). Trimming removed 8 bases at V and 8 bases at J, with 12 bases between. The CDR3 loop spans 11 amino acids. This CDR3 is CASGLTGEAFF. In DNA form, the CDR3 reads TGTGCCAGCGGACTTACAGGGGAAGCTTTCTTT.

The chain couples TRBV7-2 to TRBJ2-2; 7 bases match TRBD2. V shed 4 bases, J shed 6 bases, and the junction held 11 bases outside the gene matches. Germline CDR1 SGHTA, CDR2 FQGNSA. CDR3 length: 16 residues. The CDR3 loop is CASSSGTGGPPGELFF. The CDR3 DNA follows: TGTGCCAGCAGCTCCGGTACGGGGGGTCCCCCCGGGGAGCTGTTTTTT.

The V gene is TRBV7-6, the J gene TRBJ2-6, with TRBD1 matching over 7 bases. Germline V CDR1 and CDR2: SGHVS, FNYEAQ. This CDR3 is 19 amino acids long. V lost 6 bases to trimming and J lost 1 base; unmatched junction nucleotides: 15. DNA of the CDR3: TGTGCCAGCAGTCCACCTCACGAGGCAGGGGGTTCTGGGGCCAACGTCCTGACTTTC. Translation: CASSPPHEAGGSGANVLTF. Full variable domain (remainder filled in from reference TRBV7-6 and TRBJ2-6): GAGVSQSPRYKVTKRGQDVALRCDPISGHVSLYWYRQALGQGPEFLTYFNYEAQQDKSGLPNDRFSAERPEGSISTLTIQRTEQRDSAMYRCASSPPHEAGGSGANVLTFGAGSRLTVL.

This clonotype was counted many times. V is TRBV20-1 and J is TRBJ2-5, with 11 nucleotides matching TRBD2. CDR1 and CDR2 from the germline V gene are DFQATT and SNEGSKA (reference sequence). The CDR3 contains 15 residues. V lost 4 bases, J lost 2 bases, and 6 bases stayed unmatched. CDR3 nucleotides: TGCAGTGCTATCTCGACTAGCGGGGCGCAAGAGACCCAGTACTTC. Translation: CSAISTSGAQETQYF.

This clonotype was observed a few times. Here the CDR3 DNA reads TGTGCCAGCACCCCCCCTGGGGCGGGGGGGCGGGATACGCAGTATTTT. Translating it yields CASTPPGAGGRDTQYF. The rearrangement uses TRBV2 and TRBJ2-3; TRBD2 matches 9 bases. The CDR3 is 16 residues long. Germline assignment: CDR1 SNHLY and CDR2 FYNNEI. V shed 7 bases, J shed 6 bases, and the junction held 14 bases outside the gene matches.

This clonotype showed up many times. DNA for the CDR3: TGTGCCAGCAGCTTAGCGCAGGGACAGGGGGCCAAAAACATTCAGTACTTC. Translating gives CASSLAQGQGAKNIQYF. The chain combines TRBV7-2 with TRBJ2-4; 10 bases match TRBD1. The germline CDR1 and CDR2 sequences are SGHTA and FQGNSA. This CDR3 is 17 amino acids long. V trimming: 0 bases; J trimming: 1 base; junction bases outside the gene matches: 3. Drawing the rest from reference TRBV7-2 and TRBJ2-4, the complete variable domain is GAGVSQSPSNKVTEKGKDVELRCDPISGHTALYWYRQSLGQGLEFLIYFQGNSAPDKSGLPSDRFSAERTGGSVSTLTIQRTQQEDSAVYLCASSLAQGQGAKNIQYFGAGTRLSVL.

The chain links TRBV7-8 to TRBJ2-5; a possible D gene is TRBD1 (5 bases). This CDR3 region has 14 residues. V was trimmed by 2 bases and J by 1 base, leaving 8 bases between them. Germline assignment: CDR1 SGHVS and CDR2 FQNEAQ. CDR3: CASSLIQGQETQYF. For the CDR3, the DNA is TGTGCCAGCAGCTTAATCCAGGGCCAAGAGACCCAGTACTTC.

This chain links TRBV9 with TRBJ2-6; D is ambiguous. CDR3 length: 17 amino acids. Between the trimmed V and J ends, which lost 3 bases and 0 bases, there was a span of 13 bases. Germline V gene data show CDR1 as SGDLS and CDR2 as YYNGEE. This chain's CDR3 is CASSARHLLSGANVLTF. In DNA form, the CDR3 reads TGTGCCAGCAGCGCGAGACACCTCCTCTCTGGGGCCAACGTCCTGACTTTC.

V is TRBV20-1 and J is TRBJ2-1; TRBD1 matches at 8 bases. V shed 6 bases, J shed 0 bases, and the junction held 10 bases outside the gene matches. Germline V CDR1 and CDR2: DFQATT, SNEGSKA (reference sequence). This CDR3 spans 16 amino acids. The CDR3 sequence is CSAQGAGKSSYNEQFF. Here the CDR3 DNA reads TGCAGTGCCCAGGGGGCAGGGAAGTCCTCCTACAATGAGCAGTTCTTC.

J is TRBJ2-2 and V is TRBV7-9; 9 bases match TRBD1. This CDR3 comprises 15 residues. CDR1 SEHNR and CDR2 FQNEAQ come from the germline V gene (reference sequence). J gave up 0 bases and V 6 bases, and 2 bases lay outside the gene matches. The CDR3 DNA follows: TGTGCCAGCAGACGGACAGGGGCGAACACCGGGGAGCTGTTTTTT. Its translation: CASRRTGANTGELFF.

The J gene is TRBJ1-5, the V gene TRBV6-2 or TRBV6-3; D is perhaps TRBD1 (5 bases). The germline V gene has CDR1 MNHEY and CDR2 SVGEGT. The CDR3 loop spans 15 amino acids. V gave up 0 bases and J gave up 5 bases, with 11 bases separating them. Here the CDR3 reads CASSYSLGPYQPQHF. CDR3 sequence (DNA): TGTGCCAGCAGTTACTCTCTGGGACCCTATCAGCCCCAGCATTTT.

This chain connects TRBV2 to TRBJ1-3; D unclear. This CDR3 has 14 amino acids. Germline V gives CDR1 SNHLY, CDR2 FYNNEI. V lost 1 base to trimming and J lost 1 base, with 5 bases between them. CDR3 loop: CASSEVFSGNTIYF. The CDR3, as DNA: TGTGCCAGCAGTGAAGTATTTTCTGGAAACACCATATATTTT.